The 15 T cell receptor beta chains in this list originate from one sample, sequenced in a study of shared clonotypes between healthy human individuals. The protocol was immunoSEQ multiplex PCR, while the TCRdb copy is restricted to in-frame clones and leaves out a portion. In the table there are roughly 2,300,000 clones, less than 95% of which are singletons. Sequencing used naive CD4+ T cells from PBMCs. Documented subset: CD45RA+ positively selected. The receptors here all came from a man between 18 and 35 years old in good health. Some clones in this sample may be carry-over from other donors' samples.

The chain uses TRBV19 and TRBJ2-1; perhaps TRBD2 as D (5 bases). Trimming stripped 5 bases from V and 8 bases from J, with 13 bases between. This CDR3 has 13 residues. Germline-derived CDR1 and CDR2 are LNHDA and SQIVND (reference sequence). Here the CDR3 DNA reads TGTGCCAGTAGTCTTCTTACTAGGGATGAGCAGTTCTTC. It is translated as CASSLLTRDEQFF.

The chain couples TRBV27 to TRBJ2-7; tentatively, D is TRBD1 or TRBD2 (5 bases each). This CDR3 comprises 17 residues. From germline, CDR1 is MNHEY and CDR2 SMNVEV (reference sequence). Trimming cost V 3 bases and J 4 bases, with 22 bases left between them. CDR3 sequence: CASSFGRDPPREYEQYF. The CDR3 DNA sequence: TGTGCCAGCAGTTTCGGACGGGACCCACCGAGAGAGTACGAGCAGTACTTC.

The chain joins TRBV18 to TRBJ1-1; D uncertain. Trimming removed 6 bases from V and 0 bases from J, with 17 bases in between. Germline lookup yields CDR1 KGHSH and CDR2 LQKENI. CDR3 length: 16 residues. The CDR3 loop is CASSPGRPLMNTEAFF. Written as DNA, the CDR3 is TGTGCCAGCTCTCCCGGGAGGCCCCTCATGAACACTGAAGCTTTCTTT. Supplemented by reference TRBV18 and TRBJ1-1, the full variable domain reads NAGVMQNPRHLVRRRGQEARLRCSPMKGHSHVYWYRQLPEEGLKFMVYLQKENIIDESGMPKERFSAEFPKEGPSILRIQQVVRGDSAAYFCASSPGRPLMNTEAFFGQGTRLTVV.

The genes are TRBV11-2 and TRBJ2-7; a weak D match, TRBD1 (6 bases). V lost 5 bases, J lost 3 bases, and 11 bases lay in between. Germline-derived CDR1 and CDR2 are SGHAT and FQNNGV. This CDR3 is 13 amino acids long. The CDR3 spells CASSTSDSYEQYF. The DNA of the CDR3 is TGTGCCAGCAGCACCTCGGACAGCTACGAGCAGTACTTC.

The chain couples TRBV21-1 to TRBJ2-5; TRBD2 is the table's D call and was not checked against the DNA. TRBV21-1 is deemed a pseudogene. CDR3 length: 15 residues. This chain's CDR3 is CASSKEGSGQETQYF. The CDR3 DNA reads as TGTGCCAGCAGCAAAGAGGGTAGCGGGCAAGAGACCCAGTACTTC.

The CDR3 coding sequence is TGTGCCAGCAGCTTATTTTCTAGCGGGATCCCGAGGTCCGGGGAGCTGTTTTTT. It specifies CASSLFSSGIPRSGELFF. V usage is TRBV7-2 and J usage is TRBJ2-2, with TRBD2 identical over 9 bases. V dropped 2 bases and J dropped 6; count of bases not matched to a gene: 13. This CDR3 comprises 18 residues. Germline V gene data show CDR1 as SGHTA and CDR2 as FQGNSA.

This clone was seen a handful of times. The V gene is TRBV19, the J gene TRBJ1-4, with a tentative D call TRBD1 (6 bases). The germline CDR1 and CDR2 sequences are LNHDA and SQIVND (reference sequence). Trimming cost V 9 bases and J 12 bases, with 20 bases left between them. There are 13 residues in the CDR3. DNA for the CDR3: TGTGCCAGAACGGATCCAGGGGCGATTGAACTGTTTTTT. Translated, it gives CARTDPGAIELFF.

Concerning this clone: Other DNA variants within this sample encode the same CDR3. The J gene is TRBJ1-5, the V gene TRBV28; D is ambiguous. V shed 3 bases and J shed 6 bases, with 6 bases lying between them. The CDR3 contains 12 residues. Germline values: CDR1 MDHEN, CDR2 SYDVKM. This CDR3 is CASSFVGQPQHF. As DNA, the CDR3 is TGTGCCAGCAGTTTTGTAGGTCAGCCCCAGCATTTT. The full variable domain, its missing parts supplied by reference TRBV28 and TRBJ1-5, is DVKVTQSSRYLVKRTGEKVFLECVQDMDHENMFWYRQDPGLGLRLIYFSYDVKMKEKGDIPEGYSVSREKKERFSLILESASTNQTSMYLCASSFVGQPQHFGDGTRLSIL.

V is TRBV4-3 and J is TRBJ2-5; 8 nucleotides align to TRBD1. This CDR3 has 14 amino acids. V gave up 2 bases and J gave up 4 bases; unmatched junction bases: 3. Per germline, CDR1 LGHNA and CDR2 YSLEER. This chain's CDR3 is CASSQTGGRETQYF. The CDR3 nucleotides read TGCGCCAGCAGCCAAACAGGGGGGAGAGAGACCCAGTACTTC.

The V gene is TRBV27, the J gene TRBJ2-6, with D hard to call. V lost 3 bases and J lost 0, with 12 bases in between. Germline V gene lookup returns CDR1 MNHEY and CDR2 SMNVEV (reference sequence). This CDR3 comprises 17 residues. CDR3 nucleotide sequence: TGTGCCAGCAGTTTCCATAACGGAAACTCTGGGGCCAACGTCCTGACTTTC. Encoded protein: CASSFHNGNSGANVLTF. The complete variable domain, with remaining parts taken from reference TRBV27 and TRBJ2-6, reads EAQVTQNPRYLITVTGKKLTVTCSQNMNHEYMSWYRQDPGLGLRQIYYSMNVEVTDKGDVPEGYKVSRKEKRNFPLILESPSPNQTSLYFCASSFHNGNSGANVLTFGAGSRLTVL.

V is TRBV6-5 and J is TRBJ2-1; D may be TRBD2 (5 bases). The V and J ends lost 5 bases and 9 bases respectively, with 17 bases between them. The CDR3 totals 14 residues. Germline CDR1 and CDR2: MNHEY and SVGAGI. The DNA of the CDR3 is TGTGCCAGCAGTCCGCTAGGTATTGGGAGTGAGCAGTTCTTC. Amino acid sequence: CASSPLGIGSEQFF.

The chain combines TRBV5-1 with TRBJ2-5, with D possibly being TRBD1 (6 bases). CDR1 and CDR2 from the germline V gene are SGHRS and YFSETQ. The CDR3 extends over 16 amino acids. The V end lost 2 bases, the J end lost 2 bases, and 16 bases lay between the germline ends. The CDR3 DNA reads as TGCGCCAGCAGCTTTGGAGGTACAGGGAGTCAAGAGACCCAGTACTTC. Translating gives CASSFGGTGSQETQYF.

The chain links TRBV5-8 to TRBJ1-1; D gene unclear. Deletions cut 4 bases from V and 11 bases from J, with 18 bases between. This CDR3 has 13 residues. Per germline, CDR1 SGHTS and CDR2 YDEGEE. CDR3 nucleotides: TGTGCCAGCAGCCCCATGGGAGGTATGGGGGCTTTCTTT. Encoded protein: CASSPMGGMGAFF.

This clone was counted between two and nine times. The J gene is TRBJ1-3, the V gene TRBV18; D remains ambiguous. The CDR3 is 14 amino acids. Between the trimmed V and J ends, which lost 0 bases and 5 bases, there was a span of 8 bases. The germline V gene encodes CDR1 KGHSH and CDR2 LQKENI. DNA for the CDR3: TGTGCCAGCTCACCACCCGATCGACGAAACACCATATATTTT. This gives the protein CASSPPDRRNTIYF. The complete variable domain, with remaining parts taken from reference TRBV18 and TRBJ1-3, reads NAGVMQNPRHLVRRRGQEARLRCSPMKGHSHVYWYRQLPEEGLKFMVYLQKENIIDESGMPKERFSAEFPKEGPSILRIQQVVRGDSAAYFCASSPPDRRNTIYFGEGSWLTVV.

This chain links TRBV7-3 with TRBJ2-3; weak D call: TRBD2 (5 bases). The CDR3 length is 15 residues. The germline V gene encodes CDR1 SGHTA and CDR2 FQGTGA. Trimming removed 0 bases at V and 1 base at J, with 8 bases between. This chain's CDR3 is CASSLTAAGTDTQYF. CDR3 DNA: TGTGCCAGCAGCTTAACAGCGGCCGGCACAGATACGCAGTATTTT.